The 32 T cell receptor beta chains listed next were all sequenced from one sample in a study of cytomegalovirus exposure and HLA in healthy donors (dated 2017 in TCRdb). The method was the immunoSEQ multiplex PCR assay. A mixture of 60 forward primers for TCR Vbeta segments and 13 reverse primers for TCR Jbeta segments was used in the multiplex PCR. This immuneACCESS table, as held by TCRdb, lists in-frame sequences with V and J called but not all clones. Of the missing ones, under half trace to an unresolved V gene in checked studies; the others have no known cause. This sample has 180,000 or so clones in its table, and roughly 74% of those were observed once. The ten largest clones take up around 8% of the sample. Input material: PBMCs. Receptors originate from a middle-aged woman in good health and CMV-seropositive.

The chain carries TRBV21-1 and TRBJ2-3; the D segment call TRBD1 is taken from the table without a DNA check. TRBV21-1 is tagged as a pseudogene. The CDR3 contains 14 residues. Written as DNA, the CDR3 is TGTGCCAGCAGGGACAGTTTCGGCACAGATACGCAGTATTTT. Its translation: CASRDSFGTDTQYF.

The chain couples TRBV18 to TRBJ1-1; D unclear. V was clipped by 6 bases and J by 5 bases, with 13 bases between them. The CDR3 sequence is 13 residues long. The germline gives CDR1 KGHSH, CDR2 LQKENI. The CDR3 protein is CASSTTAGTEAFF. The CDR3 nucleotides read TGTGCCAGCTCGACGACGGCGGGGACTGAAGCTTTCTTT.

The chain links TRBV28 to TRBJ1-2; D is undetermined. The germline CDR1 and CDR2 sequences are MDHEN and SYDVKM. There are 14 residues in the CDR3. Trimming shortened V by 4 bases and J by 2 bases, and 11 bases separated the two germline ends. The CDR3 bases are TGTGCCAGCAGTTACTCCCAGGAAAACTATGGCTACACCTTC. Its translation is CASSYSQENYGYTF.

This clone was counted only a few times. The rearrangement uses TRBV6-6 and TRBJ1-2; D gene ambiguous. Germline V gene data show CDR1 as MNHNY and CDR2 as SVGAGI (reference sequence). The CDR3 runs to 14 residues. V lost 4 bases and J 5 bases, leaving 14 bases between the germline ends. The CDR3 sequence: CASSLAGGGYGYTF. As DNA, the CDR3 is TGTGCCAGCAGTTTGGCAGGAGGAGGTTATGGCTACACCTTC.

The genes are TRBV30 and TRBJ2-5; 9 bases line up with TRBD2. The junction had 12 bases not matched to a gene; V was cut back by 5 bases and J by 5 bases. CDR1 is GTSNPN and CDR2 is SVGIG in the germline V gene (reference sequence). The CDR3 length is 15 residues. CDR3 bases: TGTGCCTGGGGGCCGCTAGCGGGATTCGGGGAGACCCAGTACTTC. Its translation is CAWGPLAGFGETQYF.

The V and J genes are TRBV25-1 and TRBJ1-4; a weak D match, TRBD1 (5 bases). Germline lookup yields CDR1 MGHDK and CDR2 SYGVNS. V was trimmed by 5 bases and J by 8 bases, leaving 12 bases between them. The CDR3 has 13 amino acids. CDR3 nucleotides: TGTGCCAGCAGTCGACAGTCGGGCGAAAAACTGTTTTTT. It translates to CASSRQSGEKLFF. Drawing the rest from reference TRBV25-1 and TRBJ1-4, the complete variable domain is EADIYQTPRYLVIGTGKKITLECSQTMGHDKMYWYQQDPGMELHLIHYSYGVNSTEKGDLSSESTVSRIRTEHFPLTLESARPSHTSQYLCASSRQSGEKLFFGSGTQLSVL.

This clone turned up a few times. Other DNA sequences within the sample encode an identical CDR3. This sequence joins TRBV5-1 and TRBJ2-7; 7 bases map to TRBD1. CDR3 length: 14 amino acids. The V segment lost 0 bases and the J segment 0 bases; nucleotides outside the gene matches: 0. Germline-derived CDR1 and CDR2 are SGHRS and YFSETQ. CDR3 region: CASSLGDSSYEQYF. The CDR3 DNA sequence: TGCGCCAGCAGCTTGGGGGACAGCTCCTACGAGCAGTACTTC.

The chain is built from TRBV5-6 and TRBJ2-7; TRBD1 matches at 7 bases. J was trimmed by 6 bases and V by 3 bases; bases with no gene match: 9. This CDR3 contains 14 residues. The germline V gene encodes CDR1 SGHDT and CDR2 YYEEEE. CDR3 bases: TGTGCCAGCAGCTCGACAGGGATACCCGGCGAGCAGTACTTC. Translation: CASSSTGIPGEQYF.

The chain joins TRBV7-6 to TRBJ2-5, with TRBD2 identical over 16 bases. Germline V gene data show CDR1 as SGHVS and CDR2 as FNYEAQ. This CDR3 spans 19 amino acids. Trimming at V came to 5 bases and at J to 0 bases, leaving 9 bases not matched to a gene. The DNA for the CDR3 is TGTGCCAGCAGCCCACGGGGACTAGCGGGAGGGCCGGACCAAGAGACCCAGTACTTC. Its translation is CASSPRGLAGGPDQETQYF. Full variable domain (missing parts from reference TRBV7-6 and TRBJ2-5): GAGVSQSPRYKVTKRGQDVALRCDPISGHVSLYWYRQALGQGPEFLTYFNYEAQQDKSGLPNDRFSAERPEGSISTLTIQRTEQRDSAMYRCASSPRGLAGGPDQETQYFGPGTRLLVL.

V is TRBV7-9 and J is TRBJ2-7; TRBD2 aligns across 14 bases. The V gene end was trimmed by 5 bases and the J gene end by 1 base; junction bases not matched to a gene: 10. The CDR3 loop spans 18 amino acids. The V gene's germline CDR1 is SEHNR and CDR2 FQNEAQ (reference sequence). CDR3 in amino acids: CASSRGTSGGPSSYEQYF. The CDR3 coding sequence is TGTGCCAGCAGCCGAGGGACTAGCGGGGGACCCTCTTCCTACGAGCAGTACTTC.

This chain joins TRBV7-9 and TRBJ1-2; 9 bases are a match to TRBD1. The CDR3 loop spans 19 amino acids. CDR1 and CDR2 from the germline V gene are SEHNR and FQNEAQ (reference sequence). V lost 1 base and J lost 2; bases outside the gene matches: 14. The CDR3 protein is CASSLDRPGTGLGNYGYTF. The CDR3 coding sequence is TGTGCCAGCAGCTTAGATCGGCCCGGGACAGGGTTAGGAAACTATGGCTACACCTTC.

CDR3 bases: TGTGCCAGCAACGCTACAATTCGGCGGGGCGGCACTGAAGCTTTCTTT. Amino acid sequence: CASNATIRRGGTEAFF. The rearrangement uses TRBV9 and TRBJ1-1; possibly TRBD1 for D (5 bases). The CDR3 spans 16 residues. Germline CDR1 SGDLS, CDR2 YYNGEE. V was trimmed by 6 bases and J by 4 bases, leaving 22 bases between them.

V is TRBV6-5 and J is TRBJ1-2; no clear D gene. V lost 2 bases and J lost 8, with 6 bases in between. Per germline, CDR1 MNHEY and CDR2 SVGAGI. The CDR3 totals 11 residues. This CDR3 is CASSYLGGYTF. The CDR3 bases are TGTGCCAGCAGTTACCTCGGGGGCTACACCTTC.

Only one count was recorded for this clone. Other nucleotide sequences in the sample specify the same CDR3. The chain employs TRBV29-1 and TRBJ2-1; 12 bases align to TRBD2. In germline, CDR1 is SQVTM, CDR2 ANQGSEA. Losses at the gene ends were 2 bases for V and 7 bases for J; bases not matched to a gene: 3. The CDR3 is 14 amino acids. The CDR3, as DNA: TGCAGCGTTGAAAGGCTAGCGGGAGGGAATGAGCAGTTCTTC. Its protein product is CSVERLAGGNEQFF.

This chain connects TRBV7-9 to TRBJ2-3; D remains unclear. The V and J ends lost 5 bases and 0 bases respectively, with 21 bases between them. The germline V gene encodes CDR1 SEHNR and CDR2 FQNEAQ (reference sequence). The CDR3 loop spans 18 amino acids. In nucleotides, the CDR3 is TGTGCCAGCAGCCGCACAACTGGCGACTTATTTAGCACAGATACGCAGTATTTT. The encoded protein is CASSRTTGDLFSTDTQYF.

This sequence joins TRBV19 and TRBJ2-1, with a tentative D call TRBD2 (6 bases). Germline CDR1 LNHDA, CDR2 SQIVND (reference sequence). CDR3 size: 12 residues. V was trimmed by 4 bases and J by 7 bases, leaving 8 bases between them. Here the CDR3 reads CASSSGKNEQFF. Here the CDR3 DNA reads TGTGCCAGTAGTAGCGGGAAGAATGAGCAGTTCTTC.

The rearrangement uses TRBV2 and TRBJ2-5; TRBD2 matches 10 bases. Germline V gives CDR1 SNHLY, CDR2 FYNNEI. Unmatched junction bases numbered 9, after V lost 6 bases and J lost 5 bases. The CDR3 sequence is 15 residues long. The DNA of the CDR3 is TGTGCCAGCAGGAAAAGCGGGAGGGCCGAGGAGACCCAGTACTTC. Translating it yields CASRKSGRAEETQYF.

The chain recombines TRBV5-1 with TRBJ2-5; 8 nucleotides align to TRBD2. V trimming: 1 base; J trimming: 4 bases; junction bases outside the gene matches: 3. Germline-derived CDR1 and CDR2 are SGHRS and YFSETQ. The CDR3 is 14 amino acids. The CDR3 nucleotides read TGCGCCAGCAGCTTGACGGGAGGGCTAGAGACCCAGTACTTC. It translates to CASSLTGGLETQYF.

This sequence joins TRBV5-5 and TRBJ1-4; D is possibly TRBD1 (5 bases). V was cut by 0 bases and J by 2 bases, with 11 bases left in between. The CDR3 is 16 residues long. Germline V gives CDR1 SGHKS, CDR2 YYEKEE (reference sequence). The CDR3 protein is CASSLARAGTNEKLFF. The CDR3 nucleotides read TGTGCCAGCAGCTTGGCTCGGGCAGGGACTAATGAAAAACTGTTTTTT.

V and J are TRBV7-2 and TRBJ1-2; D possibly corresponds to TRBD1 (6 bases). CDR1 is SGHTA, CDR2 FQGNSA, per germline. Trimming shortened V by 5 bases and J by 2 bases, and 12 bases separated the two germline ends. The CDR3 loop spans 14 amino acids. CDR3 in amino acids: CASSRQAANYGYTF. CDR3 DNA sequence: TGTGCCAGCAGCCGACAGGCGGCGAACTATGGCTACACCTTC.

This sequence joins TRBV5-8 and TRBJ2-3; perhaps TRBD2 as D (5 bases). Germline V gene lookup returns CDR1 SGHTS and CDR2 YDEGEE. The CDR3 is made up of 15 amino acids. The V gene lost 4 bases and the J gene lost 4 bases, with 16 bases spanning the gap. The CDR3 loop reads CASSQRVVESDTQYF. For the CDR3, the DNA is TGTGCCAGCAGCCAGAGGGTCGTGGAATCAGATACGCAGTATTTT.

The V and J genes are TRBV6-5 and TRBJ1-5, with TRBD1 identical over 9 bases. Germline V gene data show CDR1 as MNHEY and CDR2 as SVGAGI. The ends lost 5 bases at V and 4 bases at J; junction bases unmatched: 6. The CDR3 is made up of 15 amino acids. The CDR3 loop reads CASSTDRGPNQPQHF. The CDR3 coding sequence is TGTGCCAGCAGTACGGACAGGGGTCCGAATCAGCCCCAGCATTTT.

This chain joins TRBV2 and TRBJ2-7; 14 bases agree with TRBD2. In germline, CDR1 is SNHLY, CDR2 FYNNEI. The CDR3 runs 15 residues. V was pared by 6 bases and J by 4 bases, with 5 bases of the junction left unmatched. The CDR3 here is CASSERLAGGYEQYF. For the CDR3, the DNA is TGTGCCAGCAGCGAAAGACTAGCGGGAGGGTACGAGCAGTACTTC.

The CDR3 nucleotides are TGTGCCAGCAAGAGGGAAGTGAACACTGAAGCTTTCTTT. It translates to CASKREVNTEAFF. The J gene is TRBJ1-1, the V gene TRBV2; D remains ambiguous. The CDR3 length is 13 residues. V lost 7 bases and J 0 bases, leaving 9 bases between the germline ends. The germline CDR1 and CDR2 sequences are SNHLY and FYNNEI.

The chain combines TRBV28 with TRBJ2-7, with 7 bases fitting TRBD1. Per germline, CDR1 MDHEN and CDR2 SYDVKM. This CDR3 has 15 residues. J gave up 0 bases and V 5 bases, and 7 bases lay outside the gene matches. The CDR3 protein is CASSAQGVGSYEQYF. The CDR3 region has the DNA TGTGCCAGCAGTGCGCAGGGGGTCGGCTCCTACGAGCAGTACTTC.

The rearrangement joins TRBV7-9 to TRBJ1-2; the match to TRBD1 covers 7 bases. Germline CDR1 reads SEHNR; CDR2 reads FQNEAQ (reference sequence). The J segment lost 0 bases and the V segment lost 1 base, leaving 5 bases of the junction unmatched. The CDR3 runs 16 residues. CDR3 bases: TGTGCCAGCAGCTTAGGGGGGACAGCAGCTAACTATGGCTACACCTTC. It yields the protein CASSLGGTAANYGYTF.

The gene calls are TRBV28 and TRBJ2-3, with 7 positions matching TRBD2. CDR1 is MDHEN, CDR2 SYDVKM, per germline. The CDR3 totals 18 residues. V lost 6 bases to trimming and J lost 4 bases; unmatched junction nucleotides: 19. The CDR3 sequence: CASSRWASGLVGADTQYF. The DNA of the CDR3 is TGTGCCAGCAGCCGATGGGCTAGCGGCCTCGTCGGGGCAGATACGCAGTATTTT.

The J gene is TRBJ1-1, the V gene TRBV11-2; D is unresolved. There are 14 residues in the CDR3. The V gene's germline CDR1 is SGHAT and CDR2 FQNNGV. The germline V and J ends were trimmed by 1 base and 0 bases, with 6 bases remaining between them. CDR3 DNA sequence: TGTGCCAGCAGCTTAGGGGCTCTGAACACTGAAGCTTTCTTT. It codes for CASSLGALNTEAFF.

This clone was seen only a few times. This sequence joins TRBV7-8 and TRBJ2-7; D is undetermined. Trimming left V 0 bases short and J 2 bases short, with 8 bases between. The CDR3 consists of 14 residues. Germline V CDR1 and CDR2: SGHVS, FQNEAQ. The DNA for the CDR3 is TGTGCCAGCAGCTTAGCGGCAGGTACCTACGAGCAGTACTTC. Translated, it gives CASSLAAGTYEQYF.

The chain has TRBV5-1 and TRBJ2-3, with TRBD1 matching over 9 bases. Germline CDR1 reads SGHRS; CDR2 reads YFSETQ. With V trimmed by 3 bases and J by 6 bases, 14 bases remained unmatched. The CDR3 consists of 17 residues. CDR3 coding DNA: TGCGCCAGCAGCTCATCGGACGGGGGACAGGGTTTCGATACGCAGTATTTT. Protein product: CASSSSDGGQGFDTQYF.

The chain combines TRBV28 with TRBJ1-4; 9 bases agree with TRBD1. Germline lookup yields CDR1 MDHEN and CDR2 SYDVKM. This CDR3 contains 14 residues. Germline trimming cut 5 bases from V and 7 bases from J; bases unmatched to any gene: 5. CDR3 loop: CASSQQGASEKLFF. CDR3 DNA sequence: TGTGCCAGCAGTCAACAGGGGGCGAGTGAAAAACTGTTTTTT.

The V call is TRBV10-1, the J call TRBJ2-3; 8 positions match TRBD1. Unmatched junction bases numbered 11, after V lost 6 bases and J lost 6 bases. The CDR3 is made up of 15 amino acids. CDR1 and CDR2 (germline): WNHNN, SYGVQD (reference sequence). CDR3 nucleotides: TGCGCCAGCAGCCCACGGACAGGGCCCCTTGATACGCAGTATTTT. Translating it yields CASSPRTGPLDTQYF.